This TCR beta chain was observed in a study of immune evolution from preneoplasia to lung adenocarcinoma. This clone is deemed large. Antigen: not known. The germline gives CDR1 SGHRS, CDR2 YFSETQ. Between the trimmed V and J ends, which lost 5 bases and 4 bases, there was a span of 10 bases. The CDR3 length is 12 residues. Histologic diagnosis was independently verified by two lung pathologists. The assay was immunoSEQ multiplex PCR, and TCRdb's table has in-frame clones only and misses some. Counted here are a few thousand clones, approximately 67% occurring once; the ten biggest clones make up over 20%. Study-wide results and caveats: Top clone share appeared to fall from AAH through AIS, MIA, adenocarcinoma.

The specimen sequenced was FFPE adjacent normal lung tissue. The receptor comes from an elderly person with lung adenocarcinoma. V usage is TRBV5-1 and J usage is TRBJ2-7; no reliable D call. The CDR3 nucleotides are TGCGCCAGCAGGGATATGATGTACGAGCAGTACTTC. Protein sequence: CASRDMMYEQYF.